This T cell receptor beta chain was identified during a study of OX40 agonist ivuxolimab in advanced cancers. Across the whole study: Intravenous ivuxolimab was administered to patients every 2 weeks at 0.01 to 10 mg/kg. Previous treatment with anti-PD-1, anti-PD-L1 or anti-CTLA-4 therapy was allowed; about 37% had received some. Whole-study results and caveats: CD8+ T cells were the subset that, on average, had more expanded clones than CD4+.

Using immunoSEQ multiplex PCR, the repertoire was profiled, and TCRdb retains in-frame clones only, with some absent. Of nearly 60,000 clones listed, roughly four fifths are singletons. Comments on this clone: The antigen is unknown.

V was pared by 5 bases and J by 6 bases, with 19 bases between. Germline values: CDR1 KGHSH, CDR2 LQKENI. This CDR3 comprises 16 residues. This rearrangement joins TRBV18 to TRBJ2-2; D is possibly TRBD1 (6 bases). The sequencing used CD4+ or CD8+ T cells sorted from blood, collected in a trial of the OX40 agonist ivuxolimab. The sequence was collected from an adult with an advanced solid tumor such as melanoma, head and neck, liver or kidney cancer. CDR3 coding DNA: TGTGCCAGCTCAGAGCCAACAGGGAACTTTCCCGGGGAGCTGTTTTTT. Its protein is CASSEPTGNFPGELFF.